This T cell receptor (beta chain) was identified in a study of blood T cell repertoires in COVID-19. Across the whole study: Samples representing acute and convalescent COVID-19 were sourced from the United States, Italy and Spain.

The germline CDR1 and CDR2 sequences are SGHVS and FQNEAQ. CDR3 size: 14 residues. V was cut by 0 bases and J by 0 bases, with 5 bases left in between. Generated by immunoSEQ multiplex PCR, the TCRdb table keeps only in-frame clones and is missing some. The sample holds fewer than 200,000 clones, roughly four fifths seen once. The J gene is TRBJ1-1, the V gene TRBV7-8; no clear D gene. The clonotype was recovered from a human donor in a cohort sampled during active COVID-19. The source material was peripheral blood. CDR3 loop: CASSLASVNTEAFF. The CDR3 nucleotides read TGTGCCAGCAGCTTAGCGTCTGTGAACACTGAAGCTTTCTTT.